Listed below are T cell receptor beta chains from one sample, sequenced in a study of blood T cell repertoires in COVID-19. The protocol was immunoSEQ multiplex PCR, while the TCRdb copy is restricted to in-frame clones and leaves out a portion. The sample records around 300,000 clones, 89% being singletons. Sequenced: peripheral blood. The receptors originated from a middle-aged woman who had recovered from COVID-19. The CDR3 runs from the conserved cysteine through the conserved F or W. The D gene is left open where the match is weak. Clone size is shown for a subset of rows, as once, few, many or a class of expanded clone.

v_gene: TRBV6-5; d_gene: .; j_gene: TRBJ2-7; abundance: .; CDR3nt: TGTGCCAGCAGTTACTCGGGCGTTTCTGAGGAGCAGTACTTC; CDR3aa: CASSYSGVSEEQYF
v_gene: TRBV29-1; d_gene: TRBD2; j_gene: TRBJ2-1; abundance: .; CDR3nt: TGCAGCGTAGCGGGACTAGCGGGAGAGGGGGCTTACAATGAGCAGTTCTTC; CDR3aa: CSVAGLAGEGAYNEQFF
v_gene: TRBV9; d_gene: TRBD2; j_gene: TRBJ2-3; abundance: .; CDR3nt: TGTGCCAGCAGCCCCGGGACTAGCGGATCCACAGATACGCAGTATTTT; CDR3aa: CASSPGTSGSTDTQYF
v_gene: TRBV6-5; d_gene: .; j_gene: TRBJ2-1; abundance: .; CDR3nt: TGTGCCAGCGGCACCGGGATCTGGGATTCGTATGGGCAGTTCTTC; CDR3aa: CASGTGIWDSYGQFF
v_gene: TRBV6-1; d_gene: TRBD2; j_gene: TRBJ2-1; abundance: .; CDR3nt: TGTGCCAGCAGTGGGACCACTAGCGGGGGCTACAATGAGCAGTTCTTC; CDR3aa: CASSGTTSGGYNEQFF
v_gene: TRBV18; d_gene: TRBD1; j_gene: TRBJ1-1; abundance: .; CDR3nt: TGTGCCAGCTCACGGGGACAGAGCAACACTGAAGCTTTCTTT; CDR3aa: CASSRGQSNTEAFF
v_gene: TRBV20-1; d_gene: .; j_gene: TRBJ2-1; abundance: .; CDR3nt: TGCAGTGCTAGTATACGGAGCTCCTACAATGAGCAGTTCTTC; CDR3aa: CSASIRSSYNEQFF
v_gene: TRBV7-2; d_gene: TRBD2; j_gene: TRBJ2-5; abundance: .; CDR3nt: TGTGCCAGCAGCCCGGGGACTAGCGGTTTCGAGACCCAGTACTTC; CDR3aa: CASSPGTSGFETQYF
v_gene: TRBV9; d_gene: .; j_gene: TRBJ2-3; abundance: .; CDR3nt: TGTGCCAGCAGCGTAGCGGGAGAGGCGGCAGATACGCAGTATTTT; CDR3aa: CASSVAGEAADTQYF
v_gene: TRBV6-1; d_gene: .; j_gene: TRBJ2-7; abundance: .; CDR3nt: TGTGCCAGCAGTGAAGGAGGGACACCCCGCTACGAGCAGTACTTC; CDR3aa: CASSEGGTPRYEQYF
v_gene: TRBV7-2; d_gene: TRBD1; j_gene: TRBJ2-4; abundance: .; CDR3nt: TGTGCCAGCAGCAGACAGGGGGAAGGAAACATTCAGTACTTC; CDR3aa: CASSRQGEGNIQYF
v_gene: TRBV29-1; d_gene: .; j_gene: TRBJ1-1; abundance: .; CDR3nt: TGCAGCGTTGCCGGGACACCTAACACTGAAGCTTTCTTT; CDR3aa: CSVAGTPNTEAFF
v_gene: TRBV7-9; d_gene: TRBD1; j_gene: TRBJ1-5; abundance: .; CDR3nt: TGTGCCAGCAGCCCGGGACAGGCTGCACAGCCCCAGCATTTT; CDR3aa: CASSPGQAAQPQHF
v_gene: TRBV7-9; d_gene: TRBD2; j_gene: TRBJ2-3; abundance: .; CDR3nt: TGTGCCAGCAGCCTCCCCTGGACTAGCGGGAACGTAGATACGCAGTATTTT; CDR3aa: CASSLPWTSGNVDTQYF
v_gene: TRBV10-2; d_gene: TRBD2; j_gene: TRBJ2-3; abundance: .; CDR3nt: TGCGCCAGCAGTGGGACTAGCGGCACAGATACGCAGTATTTT; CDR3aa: CASSGTSGTDTQYF
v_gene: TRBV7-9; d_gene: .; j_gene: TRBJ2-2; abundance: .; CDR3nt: TGTGCCAGCAGCTTCCGCCAGGGGACGAACACCGGGGAGCTGTTTTTT; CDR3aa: CASSFRQGTNTGELFF
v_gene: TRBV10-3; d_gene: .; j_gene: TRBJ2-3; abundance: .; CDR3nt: TGTGCCATCAGCATGGACTACCTACACACAGATACGCAGTATTTT; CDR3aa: CAISMDYLHTDTQYF
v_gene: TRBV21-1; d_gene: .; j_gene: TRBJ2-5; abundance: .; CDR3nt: TGTGCCAGCAGCAAACCCCCTAGCGGGAGCCTCTTCCTGGCGGAGACCCAGTACTTC; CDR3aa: CASSKPPSGSLFLAETQYF
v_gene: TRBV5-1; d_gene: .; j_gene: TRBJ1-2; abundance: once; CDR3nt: TGCGCCAGCAGCTTGGATGGGGCACTTGGATCCTTCAACTATGGCTACACCTTC; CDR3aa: CASSLDGALGSFNYGYTF
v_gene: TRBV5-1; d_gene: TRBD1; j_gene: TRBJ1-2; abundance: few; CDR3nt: TGCGCCAGCAGCTCGGGACAGACCGGTGGCTACACCTTC; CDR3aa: CASSSGQTGGYTF
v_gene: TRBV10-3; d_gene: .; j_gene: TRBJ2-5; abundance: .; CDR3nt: TGTGCCATCAGTGGGGCAACCCAAGAGACCCAGTACTTC; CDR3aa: CAISGATQETQYF
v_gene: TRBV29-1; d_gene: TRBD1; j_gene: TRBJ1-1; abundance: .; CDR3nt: TGCACCGGACAGGGGGCTGGGACTGAAGCTTTCTTT; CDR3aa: CTGQGAGTEAFF
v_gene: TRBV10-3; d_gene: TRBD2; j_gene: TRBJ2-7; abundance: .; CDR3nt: TGTGCCGTCGCAAAGCGGGAGACAGTCTACGAGCAGTACTTC; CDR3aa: CAVAKRETVYEQYF
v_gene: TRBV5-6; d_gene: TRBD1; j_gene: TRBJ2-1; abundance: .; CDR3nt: TGTGCCAGCAGTCCCTTCAGCAGGGACAGGGAGGGAAATGAGCAGTTCTTC; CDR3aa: CASSPFSRDREGNEQFF
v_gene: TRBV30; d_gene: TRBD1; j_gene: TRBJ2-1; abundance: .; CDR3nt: TGTGCCAGTCGAGCCGGGACAGGGGGAGAAATGGATGAGCAGTTCTTC; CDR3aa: CASRAGTGGEMDEQFF
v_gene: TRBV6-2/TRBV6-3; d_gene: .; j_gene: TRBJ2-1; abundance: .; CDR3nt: TGTGCCAGCAGTTACGCCCTTAGCTCCTACAATGAGCAGTTCTTC; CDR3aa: CASSYALSSYNEQFF
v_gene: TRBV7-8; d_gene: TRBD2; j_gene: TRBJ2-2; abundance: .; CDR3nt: TGTGCCAGCAGCTTAGTTATAGCGGGAGCCGACGGGGAGCTGTTTTTT; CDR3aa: CASSLVIAGADGELFF
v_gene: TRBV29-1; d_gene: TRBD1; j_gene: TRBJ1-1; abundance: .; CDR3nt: TGCAGCGTTGAAGGGAGTACAGGGGTGGCCACTGAAGCTTTCTTT; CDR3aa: CSVEGSTGVATEAFF
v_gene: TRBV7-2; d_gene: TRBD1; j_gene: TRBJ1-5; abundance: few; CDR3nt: TGTGCCAGCAGCTCTAGGGGGCGAGGTCAGCCCCAGCATTTT; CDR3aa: CASSSRGRGQPQHF
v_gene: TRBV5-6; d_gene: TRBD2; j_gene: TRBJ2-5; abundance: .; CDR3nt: TGTGCCAGCAGCTTTGGGTGGACTAGCGCACAAGAGACCCAGTACTTC; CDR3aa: CASSFGWTSAQETQYF
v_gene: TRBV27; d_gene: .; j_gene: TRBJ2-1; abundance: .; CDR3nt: TGTGCCAGCAGTTTATTTTGGCTCCGAAGCTCCTACAATGAGCAGTTCTTC; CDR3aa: CASSLFWLRSSYNEQFF
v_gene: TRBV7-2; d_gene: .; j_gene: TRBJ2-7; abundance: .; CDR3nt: TGTGCCAGCAGCTTAGTGGGACCCTCTAGCGATTGGGAGTCCTACGAGCAGTACTTC; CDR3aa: CASSLVGPSSDWESYEQYF
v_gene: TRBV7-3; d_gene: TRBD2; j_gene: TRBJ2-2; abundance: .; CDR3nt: TGTGCCAGCAGCACTACTAGCGGGAGTTTCACCGGGGAGCTGTTTTTT; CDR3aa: CASSTTSGSFTGELFF
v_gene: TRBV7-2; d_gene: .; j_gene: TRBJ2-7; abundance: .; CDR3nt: TGTGCCAGCAGCTTATATCGAGCGTCCTACGAGCAGTACTTC; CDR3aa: CASSLYRASYEQYF
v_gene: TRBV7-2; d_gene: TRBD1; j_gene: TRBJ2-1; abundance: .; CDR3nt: TGTGCCAGCACTGTTCAGGGGGCATACAATGAGCAGTTCTTC; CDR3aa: CASTVQGAYNEQFF